Listed below are T cell receptor beta chains from one sample, sequenced in a study of blood T cell repertoires in COVID-19. Assay used: immunoSEQ multiplex PCR; TCRdb lists only in-frame clones, some missing. The sample records about 250,000 clones, roughly 80% being singletons. Sequencing used peripheral blood. The receptors come from a man aged 45-60 years with active or convalescent COVID-19. The CDR3 runs from the conserved cysteine through the conserved F or W. A D gene is named only where the DNA matches it firmly. Rows give clone size only sometimes, using once, few, many, or a class for an expanded clone.

>TRBD1|TRBJ1-5|.|TRBV2
TGTGCCAGCAGTGAAGCGCCTCGAGGGGGCGATTTGAATAGCAATCAGCCCCAGCATTTT
CASSEAPRGGDLNSNQPQHF
>.|TRBJ2-6|.|TRBV5-4
TGTGCCAGCAGCTTGGATTTCGGAGGGAGTGACGGGGCCAACGTCCTGACTTTC
CASSLDFGGSDGANVLTF
>.|TRBJ1-6|.|TRBV25-1
TGTGCCAGCAGTGAATGGCACAGGTTCGGTTCACCCCTCCACTTT
CASSEWHRFGSPLHF
>TRBD1|TRBJ1-1|few|TRBV10-3
TGTGCCACAGGACAGGGGGACACTGAAGCTTTCTTT
CATGQGDTEAFF
>.|TRBJ1-2|.|TRBV2
TGTGCCAGCAGTGAACAGGGGTACTATGGCTACACCTTC
CASSEQGYYGYTF
>.|TRBJ1-2|once|TRBV7-9
TGTGCCAGCAGCTTAGGTGCAGGGGTGAACTATGGCTACACCTTC
CASSLGAGVNYGYTF
>.|TRBJ2-3|.|TRBV6-4
TGTGCCAGCAGTGATAGTTTGGCAGATACGCAGTATTTT
CASSDSLADTQYF
>TRBD1|TRBJ1-6|.|TRBV24-1
TGTGCCACCAGTGACCCCGGACAGGGATATCGATCACCCCTCCACTTT
CATSDPGQGYRSPLHF
>TRBD1|TRBJ2-7|.|TRBV12-3/TRBV12-4
TGTGCCAGCAGTTGGACAGGGAGAGAGCAGTACTTC
CASSWTGREQYF
>.|TRBJ1-2|.|TRBV7-2
TGTGCCAGCAGCTTGGGGCGTGGAGGGGACTATGGCTACACCTTC
CASSLGRGGDYGYTF
>.|TRBJ2-3|few|TRBV11-1
TGTGCCAGCAGCCTCCAGCCTCCCCTAGCAGATACGCAGTATTTT
CASSLQPPLADTQYF
>TRBD1|TRBJ1-2|few|TRBV28
TGTGCGGCAGGGGGCGGCTACACCTTC
CAAGGGYTF
>.|TRBJ2-1|few|TRBV5-1
TGCGCCAGCAGCTCCGGAACTAACAATGAGCAGTTCTTC
CASSSGTNNEQFF
>.|TRBJ2-7|few|TRBV19
TGTGCCAGTAGTGGACCGAGTCGGGGGGCCGACGGAGAGCAGTACTTC
CASSGPSRGADGEQYF
>TRBD1|TRBJ2-7|once|TRBV7-9
TGTGCCAGCAGCGCGGGACAGGAGTCGAGCGAGCAGTACTTC
CASSAGQESSEQYF
>.|TRBJ1-1|few|TRBV29-1
TGCAGCGTTGAACGGGGAGCCAACACTGAAGCTTTCTTT
CSVERGANTEAFF
>TRBD1|TRBJ1-1|.|TRBV27
TGTGCCAGCAGCTCTTCCCGCATGGGCAGGGGGTCCACTGAAGCTTTCTTT
CASSSSRMGRGSTEAFF
>.|TRBJ1-2|.|TRBV30
TGTGCCTGGAGTGGTACTCCTCGAGGTGGCTACACCTTC
CAWSGTPRGGYTF
>.|TRBJ2-7|.|TRBV3-1/TRBV3-2
TGTGCCAGCAGCCAACAGAGGGCCCGGTCCGGCCCCTACGAGCAGTACTTC
CASSQQRARSGPYEQYF
>.|TRBJ1-1|.|TRBV18
TGTGCCAGCTCATCCACAGTGGACACTGAAGCTTTCTTT
CASSSTVDTEAFF
>.|TRBJ1-4|.|TRBV27
TGTGCCAGCGGGATTGATGGGGGGGATGAAAAACTGTTTTTT
CASGIDGGDEKLFF
>.|TRBJ2-2|.|TRBV4-2
TGTGCCAGCAGCCGCGCACTTGAGACCGGGGAGCTGTTTTTT
CASSRALETGELFF
>TRBD1|TRBJ1-2|.|TRBV27
TGTGCCAGCAGTGCACAGGGGGCGGGGAACTATGGCTACACCTTC
CASSAQGAGNYGYTF
>.|TRBJ1-1|.|TRBV27
TGTGCCAGCAGTTTAGCTCTCGGGGCTGAAGCTTTCTTT
CASSLALGAEAFF
>TRBD2|TRBJ2-1|.|TRBV7-2
TGTGCCAGCAGCCCTCTAGCGGGGGCCGCCTACAATGAGCAGTTCTTC
CASSPLAGAAYNEQFF
>TRBD2|TRBJ2-3|.|TRBV7-9
TGTGCCAGCAGCTTAGAGGCGGGGGGGAGTACGCAGTATTTT
CASSLEAGGSTQYF
>TRBD1|TRBJ1-2|.|TRBV2
TGTAACTCCAGGGGGCAGGGGGCCGACTATGGCTACACCTTC
CNSRGQGADYGYTF
>TRBD1|TRBJ1-2|.|TRBV2
TGTGCCAGCAGAGACAGGGCCTACTATGGCTACACCTTC
CASRDRAYYGYTF
>.|TRBJ1-3|.|TRBV11-3
TGTGCCAGCCCATTCGGAAACACCATATATTTT
CASPFGNTIYF
>.|TRBJ1-5|.|TRBV3-1/TRBV3-2
TGTGCCAGCAGCCAACAGGGGCAGGGAACTCAGCCCCAGCATTTT
CASSQQGQGTQPQHF
>.|TRBJ1-4|once|TRBV12-3/TRBV12-4
TGTGCCAGCAGTTGGGGGACTGAGGTAAAACTGTTTTTT
CASSWGTEVKLFF
>.|TRBJ2-3|.|TRBV2
TGTGCCATGCGGGGCGGTAGCACAGATACGCAGTATTTT
CAMRGGSTDTQYF
>.|TRBJ1-1|.|TRBV9
TGTGCCAGCAGCCCTCAGACGGGGAACACTGAAGCTTTCTTT
CASSPQTGNTEAFF
>.|TRBJ2-3|.|TRBV19
TGTGCCAGTAGTATTGGAGGCGGGGGCGCCACAGATACGCAGTATTTT
CASSIGGGGATDTQYF
>.|TRBJ1-1|.|TRBV20-1
TGCAGTGCTAGTCGGACTGAAGCTTTCTTT
CSASRTEAFF
>.|TRBJ2-3|.|TRBV7-8
TGTGCCAGCAGCCTCGTGACGGGGTGGTCCACAGATACGCAGTATTTT
CASSLVTGWSTDTQYF
>TRBD2|TRBJ2-2|.|TRBV9
TGTGCCAGCCAAAGAGCGGGGGTCGGGGAGCTGTTTTTT
CASQRAGVGELFF
>.|TRBJ1-3|.|TRBV25-1
TGTGCCAGCAGTGACCCACGTGGCTTGGGAAACACCATATATTTT
CASSDPRGLGNTIYF
>.|TRBJ2-5|many|TRBV7-8
TGTGCCAGCAGCTTAGCGCGGCAGGGCCAGACCCAGTACTTC
CASSLARQGQTQYF
>TRBD1|TRBJ1-4|.|TRBV7-8
TGTGCCAGCAGCTACAGACAGGGGGCGAGGGAAAAACTGTTTTTT
CASSYRQGAREKLFF
>TRBD2|TRBJ2-1|.|TRBV4-2
TGTGCCAGCAGACGGACTAGCGGGGGTAATGAGCAGTTCTTC
CASRRTSGGNEQFF
>.|TRBJ2-6|.|TRBV13
TGTGCCAGCCACGGGGGCTCTGGGGCCAACGTCCTGACTTTC
CASHGGSGANVLTF